This TCR beta chain emerged from a study of neurological immune-mediated disorders. The unsorted libraries were made from 2 million PBMCs kept at -80 C. The table lists this clonotype with many counts. The antigen is not known. 5'RACE with 10-nucleotide random UMIs produced the cDNA. TCRdb re-analysed the 5' RACE reads in MiXCR, keeping a single row per CDR3 protein. The sample consists of 55,000 to 70,000 distinct CDR3 sequences, 4% to 5.5% of them appearing once. The germline V gene has CDR1 SGHTA and CDR2 FQGNSA. With V trimmed by 10 bases and J by 11 bases, 9 bases remained unmatched. The CDR3 covers 13 residues. Study outcomes and limitations: TCR-beta repertoires seemed private in all groups, with no expanded CDR3 amino acid sequences shared. When repertoires were grouped phylogenetically, those of 18 of 34 multiple sclerosis patients fell into one related-CDR3 cluster, a possible signature.

This TCR was sampled from a woman aged 45-65 years with multiple sclerosis. This chain links TRBV7-2 with TRBJ1-6; 9 nucleotides match TRBD1. The sequenced sample consisted of PBMCs. CDR3 coding DNA: TGTGCCACCAAACAGGGGGCGTGGACACCCCTCCACTTT. It yields the protein CATKQGAWTPLHF. The variable domain in full, with the rest retrieved from reference TRBV7-2 and TRBJ1-6, is GAGVSQSPSNKVTEKGKDVELRCDPISGHTALYWYRQSLGQGLEFLIYFQGNSAPDKSGLPSDRFSAERTGGSVSTLTIQRTQQEDSAVYLCATKQGAWTPLHFGNGTRLTVT.